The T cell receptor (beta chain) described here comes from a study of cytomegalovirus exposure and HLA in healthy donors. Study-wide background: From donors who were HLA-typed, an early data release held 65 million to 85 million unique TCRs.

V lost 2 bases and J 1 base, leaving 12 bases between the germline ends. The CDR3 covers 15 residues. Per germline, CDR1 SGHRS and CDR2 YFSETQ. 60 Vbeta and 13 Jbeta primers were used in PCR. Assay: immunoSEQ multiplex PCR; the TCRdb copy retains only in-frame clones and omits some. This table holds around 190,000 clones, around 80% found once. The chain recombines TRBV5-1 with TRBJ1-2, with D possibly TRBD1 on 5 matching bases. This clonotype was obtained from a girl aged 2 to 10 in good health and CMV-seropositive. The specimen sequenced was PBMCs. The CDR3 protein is CASSLYRPLNYGYTF. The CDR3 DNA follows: TGCGCCAGCAGCTTATACAGGCCCCTTAACTATGGCTACACCTTC.